This is a list of T cell receptor beta chains from one sample in a study of shared clonotypes between healthy human individuals. Sequencing was performed with immunoSEQ multiplex PCR; in TCRdb, only in-frame clones are kept and a portion is missing. The table has about a million clones, roughly 77% seen once; the top ten hold more than 0.85%. Input material: memory CD4+ T cells from PBMCs. The receptors here all came from a man between 18 and 35 years old in good health. Some clones in this sample may be carry-over from other donors' samples. The CDR3 runs from the conserved cysteine through the conserved F or W. The D gene is left open where the match is weak. A row's size may be missing; if present it is once, few, many or a size class.

V,D,J,size,CDR3,DNA
TRBV27,TRBD1,TRBJ2-2,.,CASSPTGGEPHTGELFF,TGTGCCAGCAGTCCCACAGGGGGCGAACCCCACACCGGGGAGCTGTTTTTT
TRBV7-9,.,TRBJ1-5,.,CASSLYGEGNQPQHF,TGTGCCAGCAGCTTATATGGGGAGGGCAATCAGCCCCAGCATTTT
TRBV18,.,TRBJ2-3,.,CASSPVSDTQYF,TGTGCCAGCTCACCAGTGTCAGATACGCAGTATTTT
TRBV7-2,TRBD1,TRBJ2-3,.,CASSSRQGVGTDTQYF,TGTGCCAGCAGCTCCAGACAGGGAGTGGGCACAGATACGCAGTATTTT
TRBV11-2,.,TRBJ2-6,.,CASSLNFGQTNVPTF,TGTGCCAGCAGCTTAAACTTCGGCCAGACCAACGTCCCGACTTTC
TRBV19,.,TRBJ2-5,.,CASSTDRETQYF,TGTGCCAGTAGTACCGACAGGGAGACCCAGTACTTC
TRBV6-4,.,TRBJ2-5,.,CASRGRHYTNF,TGTGCCAGCAGGGGGAGGCACTATACGAACTTC
TRBV7-9,.,TRBJ2-1,.,CASSRTGAQYFEQFF,TGTGCCAGCAGCCGAACTGGGGCCCAGTACTTTGAGCAGTTCTTC
TRBV7-3,.,TRBJ2-1,.,CASSLQVAGHEQFF,TGTGCCAGCAGCTTACAGGTGGCAGGCCATGAGCAGTTCTTC
TRBV5-4,.,TRBJ1-4,few,CASNKDTSEKLFF,TGTGCCAGCAACAAAGACACGTCTGAAAAACTGTTTTTT
TRBV9,.,TRBJ2-1,.,CASSVVFSAVNEQFF,TGTGCCAGCAGCGTAGTTTTCTCAGCGGTCAATGAGCAGTTCTTC